The entry below gives a single T cell receptor beta chain sequence along with its context. This record comes from a study of blood T cell repertoires in COVID-19. Authors' processing steps: For nucleated cells, counts were estimated from reference gene primer amplification. Sequencing was performed with immunoSEQ multiplex PCR; in TCRdb, only in-frame clones are kept and a portion is missing. V, J and clone size were drawn from that table, and D and trimming were deduced from the DNA. The table has around 300,000 clones, approximately 91% seen once. Germline-derived CDR1 and CDR2 are LGHNA and YNFKEQ. V shed 0 bases, J shed 1 base, and the junction held 3 bases outside the gene matches. CDR3 length: 15 amino acids.

Sequenced material: peripheral blood. This receptor was taken from a man aged 18 to 35 with active or convalescent COVID-19. This rearrangement joins TRBV4-2 to TRBJ2-7; 7 bases line up with TRBD2. The CDR3: CASSQEARGSYEQYF. The CDR3 nucleotides are TGTGCCAGCAGCCAAGAAGCGCGGGGGTCCTACGAGCAGTACTTC.